Presented here are 28 T cell receptor beta chains from one specimen sequenced in a study of beta chain features in type 1 diabetes. As every portion of the isolated RNA was reverse transcribed, the sequencing read expressed TCRB transcripts. TCRdb keeps only in-frame clones here, not all; method: immunoSEQ multiplex PCR. The repertoire holds around 310,000 clones, with roughly 12% as singletons. Antigens for these TCRs are unknown. Study-wide findings and caveats: Shortening of TCRB CDR3s, moderate but significant, appeared in all four CD4+ subsets of Type 1 diabetes patients.

The specimen was naive CD4+ T cells from blood. The receptor set was obtained from a woman between 18 and 30 years old with type 1 diabetes.

The rearrangement joins TRBV7-2 to TRBJ2-5; D ambiguous. There are 11 residues in the CDR3. Germline CDR1 SGHTA, CDR2 FQGNSA. The V end lost 3 bases, the J end lost 5 bases, and 4 bases lay between the germline ends. CDR3 amino acids: CASSFRETQYF. CDR3 DNA: TGTGCCAGCAGCTTCCGGGAGACCCAGTACTTC.

The chain is built from TRBV7-8 and TRBJ2-7; a possible D gene is TRBD2 (5 bases). V gave up 1 base and J gave up 6 bases, with 10 bases separating them. The CDR3 sequence is 13 residues long. CDR1 is SGHVS and CDR2 is FQNEAQ in the germline V gene. In DNA, the CDR3 is TGTGCCAGCAGCTTAGGCGGGTTCGGCGAGCAGTACGTC. Residues: CASSLGGFGEQYV.

This clone has a handful of counts. The chain carries TRBV10-3 and TRBJ2-3; 13 bases fit TRBD2. Germline V gene data show CDR1 as ENHRY and CDR2 as SYGVKD. V gave up 6 bases and J gave up 2 bases; unmatched junction bases: 8. This CDR3 is 17 amino acids long. In DNA, the CDR3 is TGTGCCATCAGGCCCAGACTAGCGGGAGGTCCCACAGATACGCAGTATTTT. Translation: CAIRPRLAGGPTDTQYF.

Comment on this clone: Additional DNA sequences in this sample encode the identical CDR3. The chain joins TRBV28 to TRBJ2-7; D is perhaps TRBD2 (6 bases). This CDR3 contains 12 residues. The V end lost 3 bases, the J end lost 4 bases, and 7 bases lay between the germline ends. The germline CDR1 and CDR2 sequences are MDHEN and SYDVKM. CDR3 in amino acids: CASSLGGYEQYF. CDR3 nucleotide sequence: TGTGCCAGCAGTTTGGGGGGTTACGAGCAGTACTTC.

A few counts support this clone. The chain has TRBV11-3 and TRBJ2-2; 10 bases align to TRBD2. Germline V lookup: CDR1 SGHNT, CDR2 YENEEA. Germline trimming cut 2 bases from V and 4 bases from J; bases unmatched to any gene: 4. CDR3 length: 16 residues. CDR3 DNA sequence: TGTGCCAGCAGCTTACTGCCTAGCGGGGGCACCGGGGAGCTGTTTTTT. It is translated as CASSLLPSGGTGELFF. Together with reference TRBV11-3 and TRBJ2-2, the CDR3 gives the full variable domain: EAGVVQSPRYKIIEKKQPVAFWCNPISGHNTLYWYLQNLGQGPELLIRYENEEAVDDSQLPKDRFSAERLKGVDSTLKIQPAELGDSAVYLCASSLLPSGGTGELFFGEGSRLTVL.

This clone was found a few times. V usage is TRBV19 and J usage is TRBJ1-5; perhaps TRBD1 as D (6 bases). CDR1 and CDR2 from the germline V gene are LNHDA and SQIVND (reference sequence). This CDR3 has 16 amino acids. The V and J ends lost 5 bases and 2 bases respectively, with 16 bases between them. CDR3 loop: CASSLLQGWGNQPQHF. CDR3 DNA sequence: TGTGCCAGTAGTTTACTTCAGGGGTGGGGCAATCAGCCCCAGCATTTT.

This clone was observed a handful of times. V gene TRBV18 combines with J gene TRBJ2-7; weak D call: TRBD1 (5 bases). The V gene lost 2 bases and the J gene lost 2 bases, with 10 bases spanning the gap. The germline V gene encodes CDR1 KGHSH and CDR2 LQKENI. CDR3 length: 14 residues. The CDR3 protein is CASSPDRIAYEQYF. The CDR3 DNA sequence: TGTGCCAGCTCACCAGACAGAATAGCCTACGAGCAGTACTTC.

CDR3 sequence reads: CASSPRQGGPWANVLTF. CDR3 DNA: TGTGCCAGCAGCCCCCGACAGGGAGGTCCCTGGGCCAACGTCCTGACTTTC. The chain uses TRBV11-1 and TRBJ2-6; D is possibly TRBD1 (7 bases). With 5 bases removed from V and 5 bases from J, the gap between germline ends came to 19 bases. CDR3 length: 17 residues. Germline loops: CDR1 SGHAT, CDR2 FQDESV (reference sequence).

The chain recombines TRBV4-1 with TRBJ2-3; tentative D call: TRBD2 (6 bases). Deletions cut 1 base from V and 8 bases from J, with 13 bases between. Germline CDR1 MGHRA, CDR2 YSYEKL. The CDR3 covers 14 residues. CDR3 in amino acids: CASSQGTLGGTQYF. The DNA of the CDR3 is TGCGCCAGCAGCCAAGGAACGTTGGGGGGTACGCAGTATTTT.

Only a few counts were recorded for this clone. The chain combines TRBV6-1 with TRBJ2-1, with D tentatively TRBD1 (6 bases). Germline CDR1 and CDR2: MNHNS and SASEGT. The CDR3 is 12 residues long. Trimming shortened V by 6 bases and J by 12 bases, and 15 bases separated the two germline ends. This CDR3 reads CASRIKGGVQFF. DNA of the CDR3: TGTGCCAGCAGAATAAAAGGGGGTGTGCAGTTCTTC.

The chain couples TRBV27 to TRBJ2-7, with TRBD1 matching 7 bases. V dropped 5 bases and J dropped 7; count of bases not matched to a gene: 8. The CDR3 has 13 residues. CDR1 MNHEY and CDR2 SMNVEV come from the germline V gene (reference sequence). The CDR3 nucleotides are TGTGCCAGCAGTCCCTGGACAGGCCCAGAGCAGTACTTC. It codes for CASSPWTGPEQYF.

This clone was seen more than once but under ten times. V gene TRBV11-2 combines with J gene TRBJ2-7; tentative D call: TRBD1 (5 bases). Germline V gives CDR1 SGHAT, CDR2 FQNNGV. Trimming shortened V by 1 base and J by 2 bases, and 15 bases separated the two germline ends. The CDR3 spans 16 residues. CDR3 sequence (DNA): TGTGCCAGCAGCTTAGCGGCAGGGCTCCCCCCCTACGAGCAGTACTTC. Translated: CASSLAAGLPPYEQYF.

This clone has only a few counts. A junction end diverges from the germline sequence, so it may reflect a read error. This rearrangement joins TRBV30 to TRBJ2-5; TRBD1 agrees at 9 bases. This CDR3 is built from 12 residues. Per germline, CDR1 GTSNPN and CDR2 SVGIG (reference sequence). The CDR3 coding sequence is TGTGCCTGGAGTGTACTTGAGGGACAGGGTCACTTC. Protein product: CAWSVLEGQGHF.

The table lists this clone with a few counts. V usage is TRBV18 and J usage is TRBJ1-4, with a possible D match to TRBD1 (6 bases). With 0 bases removed from V and 7 bases from J, the gap between germline ends came to 9 bases. This CDR3 region has 14 residues. CDR1 and CDR2 (germline): KGHSH, LQKENI. CDR3: CASSPPTDSEKLFF. DNA for the CDR3: TGTGCCAGCTCACCACCAACGGACAGTGAAAAACTGTTTTTT.

The V call is TRBV6-5, the J call TRBJ2-7; the D gene is possibly TRBD1 (6 bases). Trimming took off 5 bases at V and 1 base at J, with 9 bases between the two ends. CDR3 length: 13 amino acids. The V gene's germline CDR1 is MNHEY and CDR2 SVGAGI. CDR3 residues: CASSTDRSYEQYV. The CDR3 DNA sequence: TGTGCCAGCAGTACGGACAGATCCTACGAGCAGTACGTC.

The chain links TRBV10-2 to TRBJ2-2; D is possibly TRBD1 (6 bases). The CDR3 runs to 16 residues. CDR1 and CDR2 (germline): WSHSY, SAAADI. Between the trimmed V and J ends, which lost 8 bases and 3 bases, there was a span of 19 bases. The DNA for the CDR3 is TGCGCCAGCCGGAGTGACAGGCGACCAGACACCGGGGAGCTGTTTTTT. It yields the protein CASRSDRRPDTGELFF.

This clone has a handful of counts. The chain uses TRBV7-9 and TRBJ1-4; TRBD1 is a possible D gene (6 bases). V was cut by 5 bases and J by 3 bases, with 16 bases left in between. The CDR3 consists of 16 residues. CDR1 and CDR2 from the germline V gene are SEHNR and FQNEAQ (reference sequence). The CDR3 sequence: CASSPQQGWANEKLFF. The CDR3 DNA reads TGTGCCAGCAGCCCCCAACAGGGTTGGGCTAATGAAAAACTGTTTTTT.

Only a few counts were recorded for this clone. This CDR3 is also generated by other DNA sequences in the sample. The chain is built from TRBV7-2 and TRBJ2-3; a possible D gene is TRBD2 (6 bases). Per the germline V gene, CDR1 is SGHTA and CDR2 is FQGNSA. The CDR3 runs to 15 residues. With 4 bases removed from V and 0 bases from J, the gap between germline ends came to 11 bases. Written as DNA, the CDR3 is TGTGCCAGCAGCTCCAGCGGGTCTAGCACAGATACGCAGTATTTT. As protein: CASSSSGSSTDTQYF. The variable domain in full, with the rest retrieved from reference TRBV7-2 and TRBJ2-3, is GAGVSQSPSNKVTEKGKDVELRCDPISGHTALYWYRQSLGQGLEFLIYFQGNSAPDKSGLPSDRFSAERTGGSVSTLTIQRTQQEDSAVYLCASSSSGSSTDTQYFGPGTRLTVL.

The chain uses TRBV6-6 and TRBJ2-3, with 10 bases identical to TRBD1. CDR3 length equals 16 residues. Germline trimming cut 6 bases from V and 2 bases from J; bases unmatched to any gene: 8. Germline values: CDR1 MNHNY, CDR2 SVGAGI (reference sequence). The CDR3 region is CASSLPGQGDTDTQYF. The DNA of the CDR3 is TGTGCCAGCAGCCTACCTGGACAGGGGGACACAGATACGCAGTATTTT.

The rearrangement joins TRBV14 to TRBJ2-1, with 7 bases lining up with TRBD2. The CDR3 loop spans 17 amino acids. V was clipped by 1 base and J by 0 bases; unmatched bases: 6. CDR1 SGHDN and CDR2 FVKESK come from the germline V gene. The CDR3 nucleotides read TGTGCCAGCAGCCAAGGGTGGGGCGGGAGCTCCTACAATGAGCAGTTCTTC. This codes for CASSQGWGGSSYNEQFF. Based on the CDR3 plus reference TRBV14 and TRBJ2-1, the full variable domain is EAGVTQFPSHSVIEKGQTVTLRCDPISGHDNLYWYRRVMGKEIKFLLHFVKESKQDESGMPNNRFLAERTGGTYSTLKVQPAELEDSGVYFCASSQGWGGSSYNEQFFGPGTRLTVL.

This sequence joins TRBV30 and TRBJ2-2; TRBD2 agrees at 8 bases. With V trimmed by 0 bases and J by 5 bases, 5 bases remained unmatched. The germline V gene has CDR1 GTSNPN and CDR2 SVGIG (reference sequence). CDR3 length equals 15 residues. CDR3 residues: CAWSVPGLVTGELFF. CDR3 DNA: TGTGCCTGGAGTGTACCGGGACTAGTAACCGGGGAGCTGTTTTTT.

V gene TRBV14 combines with J gene TRBJ2-1; D might be TRBD2 (5 bases). This CDR3 region has 19 residues. Trimming pared 1 base from V and 3 bases from J, leaving 22 bases between. Germline V gives CDR1 SGHDN, CDR2 FVKESK. This CDR3 reads CASSQAGSRTGLIYNEQFF. CDR3 DNA sequence: TGTGCCAGCAGCCAAGCAGGCAGTAGAACCGGACTGATCTACAATGAGCAGTTCTTC.

This clone was counted between two and nine times. The V call is TRBV10-2, the J call TRBJ1-1; 9 bases match TRBD1. CDR3 length equals 12 residues. CDR1 WSHSY and CDR2 SAAADI come from the germline V gene. Trimming removed 6 bases from V and 7 bases from J; junction bases left unmatched: 3. The CDR3 DNA reads TGCGCCAGCAGGGGACAGGGAGGTGAAGCTTTCTTT. It encodes CASRGQGGEAFF.

This clone was counted between two and nine times. V gene TRBV28 combines with J gene TRBJ2-6, with TRBD1 matching over 12 bases. The CDR3 has 21 amino acids. The V segment lost 5 bases and the J segment 0 bases; nucleotides outside the gene matches: 14. The V gene's germline CDR1 is MDHEN and CDR2 SYDVKM. CDR3 protein: CASSPGQGAWAGYSGANVLTF. CDR3 DNA sequence: TGTGCCAGCAGTCCGGGACAGGGGGCCTGGGCGGGATACTCTGGGGCCAACGTCCTGACTTTC.

The rearrangement links TRBV28 to TRBJ2-3; no clear D. CDR3 length: 15 residues. The V end was cut by 5 bases, the J end by 8 bases, with 20 bases between. Germline-derived CDR1 and CDR2 are MDHEN and SYDVKM. The CDR3 region is CASSLSMGAIATQYF. The CDR3 DNA is TGTGCCAGCAGTCTATCCATGGGCGCGATTGCTACGCAGTATTTT.

This clone was seen a handful of times. The chain joins TRBV6-5 to TRBJ2-1; TRBD1 matches 9 bases. The CDR3 length is 15 residues. V lost 5 bases to trimming and J lost 6 bases; unmatched junction nucleotides: 8. Germline-derived CDR1 and CDR2 are MNHEY and SVGAGI. The CDR3 sequence is CASSTGQGILNEQFF. CDR3 sequence (DNA): TGTGCCAGCAGTACGGGACAGGGTATCCTCAATGAGCAGTTCTTC.

The chain uses TRBV28 and TRBJ1-2, with D unresolved. This CDR3 has 11 amino acids. Germline V gene sequence: CDR1 MDHEN, CDR2 SYDVKM. The ends were cut back, 9 bases at V and 2 bases at J, with 7 bases in the middle. The CDR3 nucleotides read TGTGCCAGTCTCCGGAACTATGGCTACACCTTC. Its protein product is CASLRNYGYTF.

The chain recombines TRBV10-2 with TRBJ2-1; 9 bases are shared with TRBD1. Trimming took 10 bases from V and 2 from J; bases not matched to a gene: 9. CDR3 length: 15 amino acids. CDR1 and CDR2 from the germline V gene are WSHSY and SAAADI. The CDR3 nucleotides are TGCGCCATCCTACCGGGACAGGGCACCTACAATGAGCAGTTCTTC. It translates to CAILPGQGTYNEQFF.